This TCR beta chain was identified in a study of cytomegalovirus exposure and HLA in healthy donors. On this clone itself: Its antigen remains unknown.

Researchers ran the PCR with 60 Vbeta and 13 Jbeta primers. Only in-frame clones appear in the TCRdb table, and some are missing; sequencing was by immunoSEQ multiplex PCR. The sample has around 150,000 clones, over 65% seen once; the top ten hold less than 3.5%. Study-level findings and limits: Segments of the TCR beta V type were, in most cases, productive about 87% or about 30% of the time in an earlier analysis.

The V and J ends lost 6 bases and 1 base respectively, with 13 bases between them. This CDR3 spans 15 amino acids. Germline loops: CDR1 LNHDA, CDR2 SQIVND (reference sequence). The receptor was derived from a woman aged 40 to 55 in good health and CMV-seropositive. The sequencing sample was made of PBMCs. The chain employs TRBV19 and TRBJ2-1, with D uncertain. CDR3 sequence (DNA): TGTGCCAGTAGCCCCGCCCCGAGGTCCTACAATGAGCAGTTCTTC. This gives the protein CASSPAPRSYNEQFF.